This is a list of T cell receptor beta chains from one sample in a study of cytomegalovirus exposure and HLA in healthy donors. Data came from immunoSEQ multiplex PCR; TCRdb stores just in-frame clones and leaves some out. The table includes about 170,000 clones, around 72% detected once. Input material: PBMCs. The receptors derive from a man in his forties or fifties in good health and CMV-seropositive. Both conserved end residues are part of each CDR3. A D gene is named only where the DNA matches it firmly. The size entry is marked missing in some rows and otherwise reads once, few, many or a size class.

TRBV7-2	few	TRBJ2-3	NA	CASSPGGSTDTQYF	TGTGCCAGCAGCCCCGGGGGAAGCACAGATACGCAGTATTTT
TRBV9	NA	TRBJ1-1	TRBD1	CASSPGQGAMNTEAFF	TGTGCCAGCAGCCCAGGACAGGGCGCCATGAACACTGAAGCTTTCTTT
TRBV5-6	NA	TRBJ2-3	NA	CASSAKGTDTQYF	TGTGCCAGCAGCGCGAAAGGCACAGATACGCAGTATTTT
TRBV7-4	once	TRBJ2-3	TRBD2	CASSPPSGDCTDTQYF	TGTGCCAGCAGCCCCCCTAGCGGGGATTGCACAGATACGCAGTATTTT
TRBV29-1	NA	TRBJ2-3	TRBD2	CSVGGGTDTQYF	TGCAGCGTTGGCGGGGGGACAGATACGCAGTATTTT
TRBV30	NA	TRBJ1-1	NA	CAWSAEAGDWNTEAFF	TGTGCCTGGAGTGCCGAGGCAGGGGATTGGAACACTGAAGCTTTCTTT
TRBV6-5	NA	TRBJ1-2	TRBD1	CASSAGQGNTYGYTF	TGTGCCAGCAGTGCGGGACAGGGGAACACGTATGGCTACACCTTC
TRBV6-5	NA	TRBJ2-7	NA	CASSQAQGYEQYF	TGTGCCAGCAGCCAGGCCCAGGGATACGAGCAGTACTTC
TRBV28	NA	TRBJ1-1	NA	CASSSTFLNTEAFF	TGTGCCAGCAGTTCTACTTTTTTGAACACTGAAGCTTTCTTT
TRBV4-1	NA	TRBJ2-7	TRBD2	CASSYLAGPTYEQYF	TGCGCCAGCAGCTATCTAGCGGGGCCAACCTACGAGCAGTACTTC
TRBV27	NA	TRBJ2-5	TRBD2	CASSFSRTSGQETQYF	TGTGCCAGCAGTTTCTCCCGGACTAGCGGGCAAGAGACCCAGTACTTC
TRBV14	NA	TRBJ2-7	NA	CASSQGSGRGARGEQYF	TGTGCCAGCAGCCAAGGGTCGGGCAGGGGGGCCCGCGGGGAGCAGTACTTC
TRBV5-1	NA	TRBJ1-2	TRBD1	CASSRQGRYGYTF	TGCGCCAGCAGCCGACAGGGGCGCTATGGCTACACCTTC
TRBV6-6	once	TRBJ1-1	TRBD1	CASSYSNRGTEAFF	TGTGCCAGCAGTTACTCTAACAGGGGAACTGAAGCTTTCTTT
TRBV11-2	NA	TRBJ2-5	NA	CASSPDYIQETQYF	TGTGCCAGCAGCCCAGACTACATCCAAGAGACCCAGTACTTC
TRBV25-1	NA	TRBJ2-3	TRBD1	CASSFTGGSDTQYF	TGTGCCAGCAGTTTCACAGGGGGATCAGATACGCAGTATTTT
TRBV5-4	NA	TRBJ2-5	NA	CASSLGDTSRQETQYF	TGTGCCAGCAGCTTGGGCGACACGTCCCGCCAAGAGACCCAGTACTTC
TRBV7-2	NA	TRBJ2-7	NA	CASSWDSREQYF	TGTGCCAGCAGCTGGGACTCAAGAGAGCAGTACTTC
TRBV9	few	TRBJ1-4	NA	CASSLGGFEEKLFF	TGTGCCAGCTCCCTGGGGGGGTTTGAGGAAAAACTGTTTTTT
TRBV18	NA	TRBJ1-5	NA	CASSAGTELSSQHF	TGTGCCAGCTCAGCTGGGACTGAGTTATCATCCCAGCATTTT
TRBV7-2	NA	TRBJ1-1	NA	CASSLVGGLRTEAFF	TGTGCCAGCAGCTTAGTCGGGGGGTTGAGGACTGAAGCTTTCTTT
TRBV5-8	NA	TRBJ1-6	NA	CASSLGPSESSYNSPLHF	TGTGCCAGCAGCTTGGGGCCCAGCGAGAGCTCCTATAATTCACCCCTCCACTTT
TRBV5-1	few	TRBJ1-2	TRBD1	CASGPRQGATGYTF	TGCGCCAGCGGGCCTAGACAGGGGGCGACAGGCTACACCTTC
TRBV9	few	TRBJ1-2	NA	CASSVGGGPYGYTF	TGTGCCAGCAGCGTGGGGGGGGGACCCTATGGCTACACCTTC
TRBV19	NA	TRBJ1-4	TRBD1	CASSLRQGLTNEKLFF	TGTGCCAGTAGTCTCCGACAGGGCCTAACTAATGAAAAACTGTTTTTT
TRBV10-3	NA	TRBJ2-7	TRBD1	CAIRPGQGAYEQYF	TGTGCCATCAGGCCGGGACAGGGGGCCTACGAGCAGTACTTC
TRBV27	NA	TRBJ1-2	NA	CASSLGPRVGGYTF	TGTGCCAGCAGTTTAGGCCCCAGGGTAGGGGGCTACACCTTC
TRBV11-2	NA	TRBJ2-7	TRBD1	CASSVLRRTGSREQYF	TGTGCCAGCAGCGTCCTTAGGAGGACAGGCTCCCGGGAGCAGTACTTC